The source of this T cell receptor beta chain is a study of CD8 T cells in Susac syndrome (dated by TCRdb to between 2019 and 2020). About the study as a whole: Of the Susac syndrome patients who were sequenced, eight were in clinical remission while about six had clinically active disease. At blood withdrawal, Susac syndrome patients were therapy-naive, treated with corticosteroids (with IVIg additionally given to some), or treated with IVIg alone. The study used repertoire sequencing to test whether antigen drove CD8+ T cell activation and differentiation in Susac syndrome. The clonality of the CD8+ T cell repertoire was compared across about 12 healthy donors, roughly 14 Susac syndrome patients and around 16 multiple sclerosis patients.

RNA was extracted using the RNeasy kit, and roughly 0.45 to 1 ug of the RNA was reverse transcribed with random hexamers. The immunoSEQ multiplex PCR assay, which covers 54 Vbeta and 13 Jbeta segments, was used to amplify TCR beta CDR3 regions. Bias from PCR amplification was corrected by using a synthetic template baseline for primer optimization and for computational correction. Per the original workflow: Reads were annotated to V, D and J genes according to IMGT and were analyzed with immunoSEQ Analyzer, with only productive sequences retained. To calculate clonality, Shannon entropy was normalized by log2 of the number of productive unique sequences and then subtracted from one. For each patient and control, public and private clones were evaluated among the 100 most prevalent clones. Clones were defined as Susac-specific when absent from the healthy and MS cohorts, from over 950 published viral clones and from other ImmuneACCESS disease sequences. Using fastp trimming at Q25 and MiXCR clonotype assembly, TCRdb reanalyzed the public sequencing data and kept in-frame beta chains. Every distinct CDR3 protein forms one entry, paired with its most common genes and DNA. TCRdb assigned the V and J calls; the authors' analysis was not used. The sample table contains around 80,000 distinct CDR3 sequences; only one count was recorded for under 95% of them. Less than 0.55% of the sample lies in the top ten.

The table lists this clonotype with a count of one. What this receptor recognizes is not known. Per-base quality was not reported, and no clone a single base away is much larger than it. One read alone provides weak support. There are 16 amino acids in the CDR3, from cysteine to phenylalanine inclusive. Of the read, only the CDR3 DNA is kept; its 48 bases are in frame from base 1. Relative to germline, V is missing 0 bases and J is missing 6 bases, with 10 bases of the junction outside any gene match. The germline V gene yields SGHVS for CDR1 and FQNEAQ for CDR2. The paper as a whole reports these results and caveats: The number of individuals in the TCR sequencing and HLA analysis was recognized as being relatively small. Clonal expansion was observed in Susac syndrome CD8+ repertoires, with the highest expansion in CD8+ TEMRA cells and greater expansion in clinically active than in remitting patients. Roughly 15 and five Susac-specific public clones were found in the total CD8+ and CD8+ TEMRA repertoires, respectively.

High-throughput TCR beta sequencing profiled peripheral blood CD8+ and CD4+ T cells from healthy donors, Susac syndrome patients and multiple sclerosis patients. The Susac syndrome patients fulfilled recently defined diagnostic criteria for either definite or probable disease. CD8+ TEMRA cells were enriched by FACS, while bulk CD8+ and CD4+ T cells were purified by magnetic negative isolation. Blood was drawn into EDTA tubes, processed within 24 hours, and PBMCs were isolated by density gradient centrifugation. PBMCs intended for TCR sequencing were cryopreserved in liquid nitrogen and were subsequently thawed in a 37 degrees C water bath. Purity of sorted or isolated CD4+, CD8+ and CD8+ TEMRA cells was at least 90%.

The source of this sequence is a human donor with Susac syndrome. Rearrangement joined TRBV7-8 to TRBJ2-7; 8 central nucleotides agree with TRBD1. Sequencing was carried out using CD8+ T cells from PBMCs. The DNA sequence reads TGTGCCAGCAGCTTAGCGGCGGGACAGGCAAAATCCGAGCAGTACTTC. The resulting protein is CASSLAAGQAKSEQYF.